The subject of this entry is one T cell receptor beta chain. Antigen specificity is unknown. The record originates from a study of cytomegalovirus exposure and HLA in healthy donors. The PCR used 60 Vbeta and 13 Jbeta primers. Methods used by the authors: It was a later analysis that counted roughly 80 million unique TCR beta chains, of which roughly 11 million were shared. Repertoires were generated with immunoSEQ multiplex PCR, while TCRdb's copy carries only in-frame clones and drops some. V and J calls and clone size are copied from that table; D and trimming were computed from the DNA. The repertoire holds about 150,000 clones, with approximately 78% as singletons. CDR1 and CDR2 from the germline V gene are PRHDT and FYEKMQ (reference sequence). V trimming: 4 bases; J trimming: 0 bases; junction bases outside the gene matches: 2. The CDR3 length is 15 residues. Overall study results and limits: A reported reduction in N-insertions relative to the 666-donor mean was seen in an Asian-associated ancestry cluster in a later analysis. An analysis done earlier found most TCR beta V segments productive about 90% or about 30% of the time.

This chain joins TRBV13 and TRBJ2-1; 8 nucleotides align to TRBD2. The TCR originated in a woman between 45 and 65 years old in good health and CMV-seropositive. Specimen: PBMCs. DNA for the CDR3: TGTGCCAGCAGCTCCGGGACTAGCTCCTACAATGAGCAGTTCTTC. Translation gives CASSSGTSSYNEQFF.